The clone carrying this TCR beta chain showed up just a few times. What it binds is unknown. V was clipped by 2 bases and J by 4 bases; unmatched bases: 2. This CDR3 region has 15 residues. The germline V gene encodes CDR1 LGHDT and CDR2 YNNKEL (reference sequence). This sample was included in a study of post-analysis software for immune sequencing data. Study-wide findings and caveats: Patients had higher frequencies than controls of four to six TRBV segments, including TRBV5-6, TRBV5-1 and TRBV20-1.

Incorporated into the TCR beta cDNA libraries were unique molecular identifiers, which served to reduce PCR and sequencing biases. Researchers reported some 500,000 cDNA molecules coming from approximately 1 to 10 million T cells. TCRdb re-called the PCR reads through MiXCR, storing one row per CDR3 protein. Of approximately 690,000 distinct CDR3 sequences in the sample, approximately 60% are singletons; the top ten hold roughly 12%. The chain recombines TRBV3-1 with TRBJ2-3; 11 nucleotides align to TRBD2. Material: blood. The source is a girl aged 2 to 9 with multiple sclerosis. CDR3 sequence reads: CASSQLAGGSDTQYF. In nucleotides, the CDR3 is TGTGCCAGCAGCCAACTAGCGGGAGGATCAGATACGCAGTATTTT.